These 22 T cell receptor beta chains originate from one sample sequenced in a study of Ad26.COV2.S vaccination and SARS-CoV-2 variants. Sequenced by immunoSEQ multiplex PCR; TCRdb stores in-frame clones only, minus some. This table holds 300,000 to 350,000 clones, 75% to 90% found once. Stated treatment: about 20 received Ad26.COV2.S at low or high dose, single or two shots; 5 received placebo; per-sample allocation not given. Each sample was drawn 63 days after the first injection (of vaccine or placebo). The specimen was peripheral blood, collected in a trial of Ad26.COV2.S vaccine versus placebo. The source is a person between 18 and 59 years old who received the Ad26.COV2.S COVID-19 vaccine or a placebo.

The chain recombines TRBV7-9 with TRBJ2-3; D is undetermined. Trimming shortened V by 1 base and J by 9 bases, and 5 bases separated the two germline ends. CDR3 length equals 11 residues. Germline CDR1 reads SEHNR; CDR2 reads FQNEAQ (reference sequence). In DNA, the CDR3 is TGTGCCAGCAGCTTAGGAGTAACGCAGTATTTT. Translating gives CASSLGVTQYF.

The V and J genes are TRBV5-6 and TRBJ1-6; D gene uncertain. This CDR3 has 14 amino acids. CDR1 is SGHDT, CDR2 YYEEEE, per germline. The V end was cut by 1 base, the J end by 8 bases, with 10 bases between. This CDR3 reads CASSLYGWDSPLHF. The DNA for the CDR3 is TGTGCCAGCAGCTTGTACGGGTGGGATTCACCCCTCCACTTT.

The chain joins TRBV12-3 or TRBV12-4 to TRBJ1-2, with no clear D. This CDR3 region has 13 residues. V lost 7 bases and J 3 bases, leaving 12 bases between the germline ends. The CDR3 region is CASTFGLHYGYTF. In nucleotides, the CDR3 is TGTGCCAGCACCTTTGGGTTGCACTATGGCTACACCTTC.

V usage is TRBV4-3 and J usage is TRBJ2-7, with a possible D match to TRBD2 (5 bases). V gave up 1 base and J gave up 3 bases, with 7 bases separating them. The length of the CDR3 is 13 residues. Germline CDR1 is LGHNA and CDR2 is YSLEER. CDR3 coding DNA: TGCGCCAGCAGCCAAGCACGGGGCTACGAGCAGTACGTC. It translates to CASSQARGYEQYV.

The V call is TRBV5-8, the J call TRBJ1-3; D might be TRBD1 (5 bases). The germline V gene has CDR1 SGHTS and CDR2 YDEGEE. CDR3 size: 15 residues. V was shortened by 4 bases and J by 2 bases, with 13 bases between the two germline ends. The CDR3 DNA is TGTGCCAGCAGCCCTTGGGCGGGGGCTGGAAACACCATATATTTT. This codes for CASSPWAGAGNTIYF.

The chain combines TRBV2 with TRBJ2-1; D not resolved. V lost 7 bases to trimming and J lost 0 bases, with 10 bases between them. Germline-derived CDR1 and CDR2 are SNHLY and FYNNEI. This CDR3 is built from 14 residues. The CDR3 loop reads CASTGRLSYNEQFF. The CDR3 DNA follows: TGTGCCAGCACAGGCCGCCTCTCCTACAATGAGCAGTTCTTC. Full variable domain (rest looked up from reference TRBV2 and TRBJ2-1): EPEVTQTPSHQVTQMGQEVILRCVPISNHLYFYWYRQILGQKVEFLVSFYNNEISEKSEIFDDQFSVERPDGSNFTLKIRSTKLEDSAMYFCASTGRLSYNEQFFGPGTRLTVL.

The chain is built from TRBV7-2 and TRBJ1-1, with TRBD1 matching 7 bases. This CDR3 spans 15 amino acids. V was pared by 7 bases and J by 5 bases, with 13 bases of the junction left unmatched. CDR1 is SGHTA, CDR2 FQGNSA, per germline. CDR3 sequence reads: CASISKGAIGTEAFF. CDR3 sequence (DNA): TGTGCCAGCATCTCAAAGGGGGCCATCGGGACTGAAGCTTTCTTT.

The V call is TRBV5-6, the J call TRBJ2-7; TRBD2 is a possible D gene (5 bases). V shed 1 base and J shed 2 bases, with 10 bases lying between them. CDR1 and CDR2 from the germline V gene are SGHDT and YYEEEE. The CDR3 totals 14 residues. CDR3 loop: CASSLLPAAYEQYV. CDR3 sequence (DNA): TGTGCCAGCAGCTTGTTACCAGCGGCCTACGAGCAGTACGTC.

The gene calls are TRBV9 and TRBJ1-1; D gene uncertain. The germline V and J ends were trimmed by 4 bases and 1 base, with 17 bases remaining between them. The germline V gene has CDR1 SGDLS and CDR2 YYNGEE. CDR3 length: 16 residues. CDR3 amino acids: CASSSLEGGGNTEAFF. For the CDR3, the DNA is TGTGCCAGCAGCTCCCTGGAGGGAGGAGGGAACACTGAAGCTTTCTTT.

This clone was counted only a few times. This rearrangement joins TRBV4-1 to TRBJ1-2; possibly TRBD1 for D (5 bases). Trimming removed 6 bases from V and 6 bases from J, with 20 bases in between. Germline V gene lookup returns CDR1 MGHRA and CDR2 YSYEKL. The CDR3 sequence is 15 residues long. The CDR3 DNA reads as TGCGCCAGCAGTTACGGACATCAAATAGGAGATGGCTACACCTTC. Translating it yields CASSYGHQIGDGYTF.

This clone has only one observation. This sequence joins TRBV27 and TRBJ1-2; D is possibly TRBD1 (6 bases). CDR3 length equals 18 residues. CDR1 is MNHEY, CDR2 SMNVEV, per germline (reference sequence). V shed 4 bases and J shed 5 bases, with 26 bases lying between them. CDR3 region: CASSSNYVLSGTLYGYTF. The DNA of the CDR3 is TGTGCCAGCAGTTCCAACTACGTGCTCTCCGGGACACTTTATGGCTACACCTTC.

The CDR3 here is CASTGALAGGPRNELFF. The DNA for the CDR3 is TGTGCCAGTACTGGGGCTCTTGCAGGGGGCCCTCGGAATGAACTGTTTTTT. The chain combines TRBV19 with TRBJ1-4; 8 nucleotides align to TRBD1. CDR1 LNHDA and CDR2 SQIVND come from the germline V gene (reference sequence). The CDR3 runs 17 residues. The ends lost 7 bases at V and 12 bases at J; junction bases unmatched: 22.

This rearrangement joins TRBV5-1 to TRBJ2-2; 13 bases align to TRBD2. Germline CDR1 reads SGHRS; CDR2 reads YFSETQ. The CDR3 covers 17 residues. With V trimmed by 7 bases and J by 4 bases, 10 bases remained unmatched. CDR3 protein: CASLELAGGPGTGELFF. The CDR3 DNA reads as TGCGCCAGCCTTGAACTAGCGGGAGGGCCAGGCACCGGGGAGCTGTTTTTT.

The chain recombines TRBV6-5 with TRBJ2-1, with D possibly being TRBD2 (6 bases). V gave up 2 bases and J gave up 9 bases, with 11 bases separating them. The length of the CDR3 is 13 residues. From germline, CDR1 is MNHEY and CDR2 SVGAGI. CDR3 bases: TGTGCCAGCAGTTACGGGGCGGGGCTTGAGCAGTTCTTC. Protein sequence: CASSYGAGLEQFF.

The rearrangement uses TRBV6-5 and TRBJ1-6; no reliable D call. Between the trimmed V and J ends, which lost 6 bases and 7 bases, there was a span of 10 bases. The CDR3 contains 13 residues. Germline CDR1 is MNHEY and CDR2 is SVGAGI. The DNA for the CDR3 is TGTGCCAGCAGGATAGACGGGAATTCACCCCTCCACTTT. Translating it yields CASRIDGNSPLHF.

V and J are TRBV29-1 and TRBJ2-5, with D possibly being TRBD2 (7 bases). CDR1 is SQVTM and CDR2 is ANQGSEA in the germline V gene. With 6 bases removed from V and 5 bases from J, the gap between germline ends came to 25 bases. This CDR3 has 16 amino acids. CDR3 DNA sequence: TGCAGCGTCCTCGCCGTGGGACACAAGGGGGGGGAGACCCAGTACTTC. Translation: CSVLAVGHKGGETQYF. The whole variable domain, remainder taken from reference TRBV29-1 and TRBJ2-5, is SAVISQKPSRDICQRGTSLTIQCQVDSQVTMMFWYRQQPGQSLTLIATANQGSEATYESGFVIDKFPISRPNLTFSTLTVSNMSPEDSSIYLCSVLAVGHKGGETQYFGPGTRLLVL.

For the CDR3, the DNA is TGTGCCAGCAGTCATCAGGACCGGCGTTTCTTC. It specifies CASSHQDRRFF. The rearrangement joins TRBV27 to TRBJ2-1, with no clear D. The germline V gene encodes CDR1 MNHEY and CDR2 SMNVEV (reference sequence). The germline V and J ends were trimmed by 5 bases and 16 bases, with 15 bases remaining between them. The CDR3 is 11 residues long.

With regard to this clone: Other DNA sequences in this specimen translate into the identical CDR3. This CDR3 is CASSASYEQYF. Written as DNA, the CDR3 is TGTGCCAGCAGCGCTTCCTACGAGCAGTACTTC. This sequence joins TRBV7-8 and TRBJ2-7; unclear D gene. The ends were cut back, 5 bases at V and 1 base at J, with 3 bases in the middle. Germline loops: CDR1 SGHVS, CDR2 FQNEAQ. The CDR3 loop spans 11 amino acids.

In this sample, this clone turned up once. Other DNA sequences in the same sample also yield this CDR3. The chain recombines TRBV11-2 with TRBJ1-1; D gene ambiguous. V lost 0 bases to trimming and J lost 8 bases, with 10 bases between them. Germline assignment: CDR1 SGHAT and CDR2 FQNNGV. The CDR3 totals 13 residues. CDR3 DNA: TGTGCCAGCAGCTTAGATCGAGGCGGGGAAGCTTTCTTT. This codes for CASSLDRGGEAFF.

The CDR3 nucleotides are TGTGCTAGTGGTTTGGTACTCTCCTCGACAGTTTCAGCGGATACGCAGTATTTT. Encoded protein: CASGLVLSSTVSADTQYF. The chain recombines TRBV12-5 with TRBJ2-3, with D perhaps matching TRBD1 (5 bases). This CDR3 is 18 amino acids long. V lost 0 bases, J lost 6 bases, and 22 bases lay in between. Germline CDR1 and CDR2: LGHNT and FRNRAP. The full variable domain, completed using reference TRBV12-5 and TRBJ2-3, is DARVTQTPRHKVTEMGQEVTMRCQPILGHNTVFWYRQTMMQGLELLAYFRNRAPLDDSGMPKDRFSAEMPDATLATLKIQPSEPRDSAVYFCASGLVLSSTVSADTQYFGPGTRLTVL.

This chain joins TRBV13 and TRBJ1-2; TRBD1 matches 8 bases. The germline CDR1 and CDR2 sequences are PRHDT and FYEKMQ (reference sequence). The CDR3 extends over 13 amino acids. The ends lost 5 bases at V and 6 bases at J; junction bases unmatched: 5. The CDR3 sequence is CASSITGGDGYTF. CDR3 coding DNA: TGTGCCAGCAGCATAACAGGGGGTGATGGCTACACCTTC.

This chain uses TRBV5-1 with TRBJ1-2; D is possibly TRBD1 (5 bases). The length of the CDR3 is 15 residues. Germline V gene lookup returns CDR1 SGHRS and CDR2 YFSETQ. Trimming cost V 2 bases and J 4 bases, with 15 bases left between them. The DNA for the CDR3 is TGCGCCAGCAGCTTTCTTAGGGAAGGGGTCTATGGCTACACCTTC. This sequence encodes CASSFLREGVYGYTF.